Listed here are 9 T cell receptor beta chains from one sample, sequenced in a study of identical twins (dated by TCRdb to about 2016). The library was produced with 5' RACE. Reads for this sample came from an Illumina HiSeq 2000. TCRdb passed the public sequencing reads through fastp at Q25 and MiXCR, retaining productive beta sequences. CDR3 protein sequences are deduplicated, and each keeps its most common genes and DNA. The sample table shows roughly 570,000 distinct CDR3 sequences, and nearly 10% are seen once. Of the sample, under 3% is held by the ten largest clones. This sample was also put to use in a study of yellow fever vaccine responses in identical twins.

The specimen sequenced was PBMCs. The receptors originated from a woman aged 18-29 years in good health.

This clonotype occurred a few times. The genes are TRBV10-3 and TRBJ2-2; D is perhaps TRBD1 or TRBD2 (5 bases each). This CDR3 has 13 amino acids. Between the trimmed V and J ends, which lost 7 bases and 6 bases, there was a span of 12 bases. Germline CDR1 is ENHRY and CDR2 is SYGVKD. DNA for the CDR3: TGTGCCATCACCGGCCGGGGACCCGGGGAGCTGTTTTTT. This sequence encodes CAITGRGPGELFF.

This clonotype turned up a few times. V and J are TRBV14 and TRBJ2-1; the D gene is possibly TRBD2 (5 bases). Germline loops: CDR1 SGHDN, CDR2 FVKESK. The CDR3 contains 14 residues. Trimming shortened V by 4 bases and J by 3 bases, and 10 bases separated the two germline ends. CDR3 DNA: TGTGCCAGCAGCCTACGAGACTACTACAATGAGCAGTTCTTC. It yields the protein CASSLRDYYNEQFF.

This clonotype was seen a single time. Germline and junction disagree at one end, which may indicate a read error. This rearrangement joins TRBV20-1 to TRBJ2-7, with a possible D match to TRBD2 (5 bases). Germline CDR1 is DFQATT and CDR2 is SNEGSKA (reference sequence). CDR3 length equals 13 residues. CDR3 region: CSVRSGSSYEQYF. CDR3 nucleotides: TGCAGTGTTAGATCGGGGAGTTCCTACGAGCAGTACTTC.

This clonotype was detected a few times. The CDR3 nucleotides read TGTGCCAGCTCAATCTCCGGGACATGGGAGACCCAGTACTTC. Its protein product is CASSISGTWETQYF. This rearrangement joins TRBV6-2 or TRBV6-3 to TRBJ2-5, with a weak D call TRBD1 (6 bases). This CDR3 comprises 14 residues. Germline CDR1 and CDR2: MNHEY and SVGEGT. V lost 8 bases to trimming and J lost 5 bases, with 18 bases between them.

This clonotype was seen more than once but under ten times. As the CDR3 is not closed by the conserved phenylalanine or tryptophan, this likely results from a read error. No DNA is shown, since the ends of the CDR3 on it are uncertain; the CDR3 is the one TCRdb lists. The chain carries TRBV7-9 and TRBJ2-7; no DNA check was done on the table's D call, TRBD1. The CDR3 has 11 residues if both end residues are counted. CDR1 and CDR2 from the germline V gene are SEHNR and FQNEAQ (reference sequence). The CDR3 sequence: CASSQSDTLSL.

The rearrangement links TRBV20-1 to TRBJ2-1, with 9 positions matching TRBD1. J lost 3 bases, V lost 5 bases, and 8 bases had no gene match. Germline CDR1 and CDR2: DFQATT and SNEGSKA (reference sequence). The CDR3 has 15 amino acids. The CDR3 protein is CSAPNRGLDYNEQFF. The DNA of the CDR3 is TGCAGTGCTCCAAACAGGGGGCTAGACTACAATGAGCAGTTCTTC.

This rearrangement joins TRBV29-1 to TRBJ2-4; D possibly matches TRBD1 or TRBD2 (5 bases each). V was shortened by 4 bases and J by 6 bases, with 10 bases between the two germline ends. Germline loops: CDR1 SQVTM, CDR2 ANQGSEA. The CDR3 length is 12 residues. The CDR3, as DNA: TGCAGCGTTGCGGGGCAGGGAAACATTCAGTACTTC. It translates to CSVAGQGNIQYF.

V usage is TRBV3-1 and J usage is TRBJ2-2; the match to TRBD2 covers 10 bases. Germline loops: CDR1 LGHDT, CDR2 YNNKEL (reference sequence). The ends lost 0 bases at V and 3 bases at J; junction bases unmatched: 4. CDR3 length: 17 residues. The CDR3 reads CASSQDWSGGDTGELFF. The CDR3 coding sequence is TGTGCCAGCAGCCAAGATTGGAGCGGGGGGGACACCGGGGAGCTGTTTTTT.

The chain has TRBV12-3 or TRBV12-4 and TRBJ2-3; TRBD2 matches 14 bases. The trim removed 3 bases at V and 5 bases at J, leaving 13 bases unmatched. The CDR3 is 19 residues long. The DNA for the CDR3 is TGTGCCAGCAGTTTGGAGTGGAGGACTAGCGGGGGGAATGGAGATACGCAGTATTTT. It specifies CASSLEWRTSGGNGDTQYF.